The TCR beta chain under discussion was sequenced for a study of T cell repertoires in ileal Crohn's disease. Study in general: Median disease duration was about 7.9 years; roughly 35% smoked at surgery. Operated complications were stricturing disease (approximately 60%) and penetrating disease (approximately 39%). M6 samples are neoterminal ileum biopsies from postoperative colonoscopy.

Study results and caveats: Compared with non-smokers, active smokers at surgery showed more clonal expansions.

Trimming removed 4 bases from V and 1 base from J, with 15 bases in between. Germline V CDR1 and CDR2: SGHRS, YFSETQ. CDR3 length: 16 residues. This clone occurred a few times. Antigen specificity is unknown. Time point given: neoterminal ileum biopsy at postoperative endoscopy, about 6 months after surgery. Sequencing used immunoSEQ multiplex PCR; TCRdb keeps in-frame clones, though not all of them. The sample records over 8,500 clones, around 72% being singletons. The chain links TRBV5-1 to TRBJ2-4, with a possible D match to TRBD1 (6 bases). This TCR was recovered from an adult with Crohn's disease. The material sequenced was ileal tissue. CDR3 in amino acids: CASSLWTDPAKNIQYF. DNA of the CDR3: TGCGCCAGCAGCCTTTGGACAGACCCTGCCAAAAACATTCAGTACTTC. The variable domain in full, with the rest retrieved from reference TRBV5-1 and TRBJ2-4, is KAGVTQTPRYLIKTRGQQVTLSCSPISGHRSVSWYQQTPGQGLQFLFEYFSETQRNKGNFPGRFSGRQFSNSRSEMNVSTLELGDSALYLCASSLWTDPAKNIQYFGAGTRLSVL.